A selection of T cell receptor beta chains follows, all from one sample in a study of shared clonotypes between healthy human individuals. TCRdb keeps only in-frame clones here, not all; method: immunoSEQ multiplex PCR. The sample lists roughly 700,000 clones, about 74% occurring once. The sample taken for sequencing was memory CD4+ T cells sorted from blood. Every receptor here comes from a woman between 25 and 40 years old in good health. CDR3s include the opening cysteine and the closing phenylalanine or tryptophan. A D gene is named only where the DNA matches it firmly. The size entry is marked missing in some rows and otherwise reads once, few, many or a size class.

V gene	clone size	J gene	D gene	CDR3 DNA	CDR3 protein
TRBV7-9	.	TRBJ2-6	.	TGTGCCAGCAGGGAGAGCTCTGGGGCCAACGTCCTGACTTTC	CASRESSGANVLTF
TRBV15	.	TRBJ1-6	.	TGTGCCACCAGCAGAGATTTAGGGGACAATTCACCCCTCCACTTT	CATSRDLGDNSPLHF
TRBV6-5	.	TRBJ1-2	TRBD1	TGTGCCAGCAGCCATGACAGGGAGGGCGGCTACACCTTC	CASSHDREGGYTF
TRBV6-5	once	TRBJ2-5	TRBD2	TGTGCCAGCAGTTCCTCTAGCGGGTCTACGGAGACCCAGTACTTC	CASSSSSGSTETQYF
TRBV11-3	.	TRBJ2-3	.	TGTGCCAGCAGCGTCGGAGCGGTACGCACAGATACGCAGTATTTT	CASSVGAVRTDTQYF
TRBV2	once	TRBJ2-2	TRBD2	TGTGCCAGCAGTTCCATAGCGGGAATTGGCACCGGGGAGCTGTTTTTT	CASSSIAGIGTGELFF
TRBV19	.	TRBJ2-7	.	TGTGCCAGTACCCGGACATCTAGCTCCTACGAGCAGTACTTC	CASTRTSSSYEQYF
TRBV30	.	TRBJ1-3	.	TGTGCCTGGAGAACAGGAAACACCATATATTTT	CAWRTGNTIYF
TRBV29-1	few	TRBJ1-2	TRBD1	TGCAGCGTGGACAGGGGAAGACTGGGGATTGCCTTC	CSVDRGRLGIAF
TRBV6-5	.	TRBJ2-1	.	TGTGCCAGCAGTTACCGAGAAGCTTACAATGAGCAGTTCTTC	CASSYREAYNEQFF
TRBV7-8	.	TRBJ1-4	.	TGTGCCAGCAGCTTAAACGTAGGGGGTAGTGAAAAACTGTTTTTT	CASSLNVGGSEKLFF
TRBV6-1	.	TRBJ1-1	TRBD1	TGTGCCAGCAGAGACAGGGGCAGGGCGAACACTGAAGCTTTCTTT	CASRDRGRANTEAFF
TRBV19	.	TRBJ1-2	TRBD1	TGTGCCAGTAGGACACAGGGGGCAGACTATGGCTACACCTTC	CASRTQGADYGYTF
TRBV11-2	.	TRBJ2-7	.	TGTGCCAGCAGCTTAGCATCGTACGAGCAGTACTTC	CASSLASYEQYF
TRBV6-1	once	TRBJ2-7	.	TGTGCCACCAAGGACTTCTCCTACGAGCAGTACTTC	CATKDFSYEQYF
TRBV4-2	.	TRBJ2-2	.	TGTGCCAGCAGCCAAGAAATGGACACAGCGAACACCGGGGAGCTGTTTTTT	CASSQEMDTANTGELFF
TRBV5-1	.	TRBJ2-1	TRBD1	TGCGCCAGACGGGACAGGTGGGCTTTCAATGAGCAGTTCTTC	CARRDRWAFNEQFF
TRBV7-2	.	TRBJ1-1	TRBD1	TGTGCCAGCACCAGGGGGACATCGAACACTGAAGCTTTCTTT	CASTRGTSNTEAFF
TRBV4-2	many	TRBJ2-2	.	TGTGCCAGCAGCCAAGCGGGAGTGGACACCGGGGAGCTGTTTTTT	CASSQAGVDTGELFF
TRBV19	.	TRBJ2-2	.	TGTGCCAGTAGTATAGATCCCCCCGGGGGTTATCTTCCCGGGGAGCTGTTTTTT	CASSIDPPGGYLPGELFF
TRBV29-1	.	TRBJ2-3	TRBD2	TGCAGCGTTGAAGAAATGTTGGGGCGGGAGGGCTCCACAGATACGCAGTATTTT	CSVEEMLGREGSTDTQYF
TRBV20-1	.	TRBJ1-1	.	TGCAGTGTTCGAGGGGGCACTGAAGCTTTCTTT	CSVRGGTEAFF
TRBV7-9	.	TRBJ2-1	TRBD2	TGTGCCAGCATGCGTTTAGCGGGAACCTACAATGAGCAGTTCTTC	CASMRLAGTYNEQFF
TRBV28	once	TRBJ2-7	TRBD2	TGTGCCAGCACTCCGGGACTACTATACGAGCAGTACTTC	CASTPGLLYEQYF
TRBV6-1	once	TRBJ2-7	.	TGTGCCAGCAGTGTAGGCGGTTACGAGCAGTACTTC	CASSVGGYEQYF
TRBV2	.	TRBJ1-1	TRBD1	TGTGCCAGCATCCCTCCAGGGGGTATGAACACTGAAGCTTTCTTT	CASIPPGGMNTEAFF
TRBV6-6	once	TRBJ2-7	.	TGTGCCACAGCAACCCGGGACAACTCCTACGAGCAGTACTTC	CATATRDNSYEQYF
TRBV18	.	TRBJ1-1	.	TGTGCCAGCTCACCAGGGGAATTACGGGGGACTGAAGCTTTCTTT	CASSPGELRGTEAFF
TRBV7-9	.	TRBJ2-5	.	TGTGCCAGCAGCTTAGGAGGGACCCAATGGGAGACCCAGTACTTC	CASSLGGTQWETQYF
TRBV14	.	TRBJ2-2	TRBD2	TGTGCCAGCAGCCAAGCACGGCTAGCGGGAGTACCCGGGGAGCTGTTTTTT	CASSQARLAGVPGELFF
TRBV19	.	TRBJ1-3	.	TGTGCCAGTAGTACCCCGGGTCGATCGTCTGGAAACACCATATATTTT	CASSTPGRSSGNTIYF
TRBV7-2	.	TRBJ1-6	.	TGTGCCAGCAGCCCGAGACAGTTTAATTCACCCCTCCACTTT	CASSPRQFNSPLHF
TRBV29-1	.	TRBJ2-1	.	TGCAGCGTTGAACCCTGGACTGCGAGTGAGCAGTTCTTC	CSVEPWTASEQFF
TRBV2	few	TRBJ2-3	.	TGTGCCAGCACCCGCAGTTCAGATACGCAGTATTTT	CASTRSSDTQYF
TRBV28	.	TRBJ2-3	TRBD2	TGTGCCAGCAGTTTAGGGGGGGACTACACAGATACGCAGTATTTT	CASSLGGDYTDTQYF
TRBV29-1	.	TRBJ1-2	.	TGCAGCGTTGAGGGAAGGACTCGCTATGGCTACACCTTC	CSVEGRTRYGYTF
TRBV29-1	.	TRBJ2-7	TRBD1	TGCAGCGTTGGGGGACGACAGGGAAGGTACGAGCAGTACTTC	CSVGGRQGRYEQYF
TRBV4-2	once	TRBJ2-5	TRBD1	TGTGCCAGCAGCAGCCCAGGACAGGGTGGGGAGACCCAGTACTTC	CASSSPGQGGETQYF
TRBV19	few	TRBJ2-1	.	TGTGCCAGTAAGGAGAGCGGGCACTCCTACAATGAGCAGTTCTTC	CASKESGHSYNEQFF
TRBV10-1	.	TRBJ2-7	TRBD1	TGCGCCAGCAGTGGGGGTACAGGGGGTCCCTACGAGCAGTACTTC	CASSGGTGGPYEQYF
TRBV27	.	TRBJ2-7	TRBD1	TGTGCCAGCAGTTTATCGATAGACAGGGTGAGACTCTACGAGCAGTACTTC	CASSLSIDRVRLYEQYF
TRBV18	once	TRBJ2-4	.	TGTGCCAGCTCAATCCATCCGGACAAAAACATTCAGTACTTC	CASSIHPDKNIQYF
TRBV7-9	.	TRBJ2-5	.	TGTGCCAGCAGCTTAGCCTCGGCGGGGACCCAGTACTTC	CASSLASAGTQYF
TRBV5-4	.	TRBJ2-3	.	TGTGCCAGCAGCTTGCTACAGGGTTCAGCAGATACGCAGTATTTT	CASSLLQGSADTQYF
TRBV19	medium-sized	TRBJ2-7	TRBD1	TGTGCCAGTTCCCGTCAGGGGGTGGGGGAGCAGTACTTC	CASSRQGVGEQYF